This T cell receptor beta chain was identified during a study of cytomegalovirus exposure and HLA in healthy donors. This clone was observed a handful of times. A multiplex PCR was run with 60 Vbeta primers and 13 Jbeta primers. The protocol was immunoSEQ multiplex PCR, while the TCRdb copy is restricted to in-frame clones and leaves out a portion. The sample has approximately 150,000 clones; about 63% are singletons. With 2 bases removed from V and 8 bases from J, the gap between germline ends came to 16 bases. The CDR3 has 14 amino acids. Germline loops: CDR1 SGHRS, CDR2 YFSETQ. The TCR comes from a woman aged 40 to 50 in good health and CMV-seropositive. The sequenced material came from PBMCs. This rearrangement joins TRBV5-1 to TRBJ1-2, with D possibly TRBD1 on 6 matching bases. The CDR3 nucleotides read TGCGCCAGCAGCTTCTCCCTTGCAGGGGAAGGCTACACCTTC. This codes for CASSFSLAGEGYTF.